This TCR beta chain is from a study of shared clonotypes between healthy human individuals. The V and J ends lost 2 bases and 2 bases, in that order; junction bases with no gene match: 1. The CDR3 has 14 residues. Germline CDR1 and CDR2: SEHNR and FQNEAQ (reference sequence). Around 200 ng DNA, 25,000 to 30,000 T cell genomes, went into each sorted-subset replicate PCR. TCRdb's copy holds only in-frame clones and misses some; the assay was immunoSEQ multiplex PCR. The sample holds about a million clones, less than 85% seen once. Sequencing was performed on memory CD4+ T cells sorted from blood. As for subset: CD45RA-negative fraction. This chain links TRBV7-9 with TRBJ2-7; 9 bases map to TRBD1. The receptor's source is a young man in good health. For the CDR3, the DNA is TGTGCCAGCAGCTTAAACAGGGGGCCCTACGAGCAGTACTTC. Its translation is CASSLNRGPYEQYF.